This TCR beta chain was recorded in a study of Tregs in tolerant kidney transplant recipients. Across the whole study: Mixed chimerism was transient after nonmyeloablative marrow transplants from related graft donors.

Findings of the study overall: Tregs expanded with activated donor B cells seemed most donor-specific. Changing PCR primers prevented nucleotide comparison between some patients' samples.

Points on this clone: The antigen remains unidentified.

The J segment lost 4 bases and the V segment lost 3 bases, leaving 8 bases of the junction unmatched. This CDR3 has 16 amino acids. CDR1 is SGHDT, CDR2 YYEEEE, per germline. TCRdb's table, derived via immunoSEQ multiplex PCR, lists solely in-frame clones and lacks some. The sample shows about 66,000 clones, just under 95% of them seen only once. Unstimulated Tregs (CD4+CD25+CD127-) and CD4+CD25- non-Tregs were sorted from PBMCs. This specimen was CD8+ T cells from blood, taken before the transplant. J is TRBJ2-1 and V is TRBV5-6; 9 bases are shared with TRBD2. The sequence was collected from a human donor who received a combined kidney and bone marrow transplant. This CDR3 is CASSSQLAGPYNEQFF. In DNA, the CDR3 is TGTGCCAGCAGCTCCCAGCTAGCGGGGCCTTACAATGAGCAGTTCTTC.